The sequence of this TCR beta chain was determined in a study of beta chain features in type 1 diabetes. As for the study in general: Cell yields, gender and age were comparable in patients and healthy donors.

Study-level findings and limits: Type 1 diabetes patients had moderately but significantly shorter TCRB CDR3s in all four CD4+ subsets.

The isolated RNA, all of it, was reverse transcribed, so expressed TCRB transcripts were what got sequenced. The protocol was immunoSEQ multiplex PCR, while the TCRdb copy is restricted to in-frame clones and leaves out a portion. Counted here are about 650,000 clones, under 15% occurring once; the ten biggest clones make up approximately 0.11%. This CDR3 is built from 15 residues. In germline, CDR1 is SGHAT, CDR2 FQNNGV. J gave up 0 bases and V 5 bases, and 4 bases lay outside the gene matches. A remark on this clone: The antigen is not known.

The origin of this receptor is a man aged 25-45 years with type 1 diabetes. This rearrangement joins TRBV11-2 to TRBJ1-5, with 7 positions matching TRBD1. Sequencing was done on a sample of naive CD4+ T cells from blood. CDR3 protein: CASSTRDSSNQPQHF. The CDR3, as DNA: TGTGCCAGCAGCACCCGGGACAGTAGCAATCAGCCCCAGCATTTT. Complete variable domain (other parts from reference TRBV11-2 and TRBJ1-5): EAGVAQSPRYKIIEKRQSVAFWCNPISGHATLYWYQQILGQGPKLLIQFQNNGVVDDSQLPKDRFSAERLKGVDSTLKIQPAKLEDSAVYLCASSTRDSSNQPQHFGDGTRLSIL.